This section outlines one TCR beta chain sequence together with its context. Its antigen is not identified. Clones were sequenced by immunoSEQ multiplex PCR, and TCRdb holds only the in-frame ones, with some missing. The table records 130,000 or so clones, approximately 85% of them present only once. The data belong to a study of T cell responses to AZD1222 COVID-19 vaccine. V lost 6 bases, J lost 6 bases, and 15 bases lay in between. Germline V gene data show CDR1 as LGHDT and CDR2 as YNNKEL (reference sequence). CDR3 length: 13 amino acids. General observations from the study: CD4 TCRs associated with vaccination spanned spike, dominating at 160-218 and 743-854. None of the repertoires were sampled until the peak T cell response had passed. Only five to seven individuals given AZD1222 were seropositive at baseline.

The sample was peripheral blood, taken on day 0 of AZD1222 vaccination. The TCR sequence derives from an adult in good health. This chain uses TRBV3-1 (or the pseudogene TRBV3-2) with TRBJ2-7; unclear D gene. Written as DNA, the CDR3 is TGTGCCAGCAGGCTATTTCCCAGCTCCGAGCAGTACTTC. As protein: CASRLFPSSEQYF.